This T cell receptor (beta chain) was obtained from a study of graft-versus-host responses after intestinal transplantation. This clone was seen once. Its antigen is unknown. The CDR3 totals 15 residues. CDR1 is SGHNT and CDR2 is YENEEA in the germline V gene. V shed 4 bases and J 0 bases; nucleotides not matched to a gene: 1. Some clones are missing from TCRdb's copy, which holds only in-frame ones; the method was immunoSEQ multiplex PCR. This table holds 100,000 to 140,000 clones, roughly 87% found once. The chain carries TRBV11-3 and TRBJ1-3; TRBD1 agrees at 9 bases. Sequenced material: unstimulated CD4+ T cells sorted from spleen or lymph node cells, taken before transplant. This TCR derives from a human donor who was the organ donor for an intestinal transplant. The CDR3 DNA follows: TGTGCCAGCAGCTGGACAGGGGCCTCTGGAAACACCATATATTTT. Translation: CASSWTGASGNTIYF.